The source of this T cell receptor beta chain is a study of CD8+ T cells in alopecia areata. Regarding treatment: oral pan-JAK inhibitor, 5-10 mg twice daily. Researchers gathered lesional scalp punch biopsies and peripheral blood from patients with alopecia areata. Broader study findings: In scalp and blood, many expanded lesional clones persisted during tofacitinib.

Concerning this clone: Antigen: not known.

Sequencing relied on a cDNA template that was reverse transcribed from extracted RNA. Using immunoSEQ multiplex PCR, the repertoire was profiled, and TCRdb retains in-frame clones only, with some absent. The sample carries roughly 110,000 clones, 84% recorded once. The specimen comprised CD8+ T cells sorted from blood, sampled at week 24, from a patient treated with tofacitinib. The TCR was taken from a human donor with alopecia areata.

The CDR3: CASFSTGELFF. As DNA, the CDR3 is TGCGCCAGCTTTTCCACCGGGGAGCTGTTTTTT. The chain has TRBV10-2 and TRBJ2-2, with no clear D. Per the germline V gene, CDR1 is WSHSY and CDR2 is SAAADI. The germline V and J ends were trimmed by 8 bases and 4 bases, with 5 bases remaining between them. CDR3 length equals 11 residues.